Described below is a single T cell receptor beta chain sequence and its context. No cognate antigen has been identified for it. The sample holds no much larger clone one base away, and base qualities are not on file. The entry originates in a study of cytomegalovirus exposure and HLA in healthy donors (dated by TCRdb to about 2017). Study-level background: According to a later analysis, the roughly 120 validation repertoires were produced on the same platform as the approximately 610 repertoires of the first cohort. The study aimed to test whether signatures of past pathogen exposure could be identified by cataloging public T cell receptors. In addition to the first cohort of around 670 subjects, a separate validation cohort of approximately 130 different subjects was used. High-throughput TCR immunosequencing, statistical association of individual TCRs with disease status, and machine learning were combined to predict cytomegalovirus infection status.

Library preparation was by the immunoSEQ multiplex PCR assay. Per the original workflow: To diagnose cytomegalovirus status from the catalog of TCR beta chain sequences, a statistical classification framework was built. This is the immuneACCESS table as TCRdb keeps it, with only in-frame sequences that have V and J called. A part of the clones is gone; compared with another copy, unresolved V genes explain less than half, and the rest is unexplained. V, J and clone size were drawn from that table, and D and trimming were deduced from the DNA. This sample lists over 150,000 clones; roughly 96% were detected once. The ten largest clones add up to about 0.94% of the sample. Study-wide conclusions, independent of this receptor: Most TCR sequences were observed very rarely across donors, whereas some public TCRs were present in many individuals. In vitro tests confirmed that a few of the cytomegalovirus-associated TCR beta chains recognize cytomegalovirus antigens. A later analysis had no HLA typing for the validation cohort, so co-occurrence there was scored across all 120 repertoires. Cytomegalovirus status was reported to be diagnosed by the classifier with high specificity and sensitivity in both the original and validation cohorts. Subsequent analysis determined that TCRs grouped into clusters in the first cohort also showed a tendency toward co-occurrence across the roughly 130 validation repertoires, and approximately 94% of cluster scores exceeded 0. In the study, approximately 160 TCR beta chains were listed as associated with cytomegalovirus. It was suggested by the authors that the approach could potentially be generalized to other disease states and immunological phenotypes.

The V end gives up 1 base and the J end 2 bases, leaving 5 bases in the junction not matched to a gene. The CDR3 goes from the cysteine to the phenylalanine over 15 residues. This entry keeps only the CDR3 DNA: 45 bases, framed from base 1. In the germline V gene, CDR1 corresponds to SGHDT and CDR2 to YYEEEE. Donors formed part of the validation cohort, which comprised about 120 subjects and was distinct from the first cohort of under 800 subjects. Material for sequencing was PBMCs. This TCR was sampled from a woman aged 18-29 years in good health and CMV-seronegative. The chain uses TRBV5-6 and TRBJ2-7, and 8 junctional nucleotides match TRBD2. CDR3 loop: CASSLTGGVAYEQYF. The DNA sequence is TGTGCCAGCAGCTTGACGGGGGGGGTCGCCTACGAGCAGTACTTC.